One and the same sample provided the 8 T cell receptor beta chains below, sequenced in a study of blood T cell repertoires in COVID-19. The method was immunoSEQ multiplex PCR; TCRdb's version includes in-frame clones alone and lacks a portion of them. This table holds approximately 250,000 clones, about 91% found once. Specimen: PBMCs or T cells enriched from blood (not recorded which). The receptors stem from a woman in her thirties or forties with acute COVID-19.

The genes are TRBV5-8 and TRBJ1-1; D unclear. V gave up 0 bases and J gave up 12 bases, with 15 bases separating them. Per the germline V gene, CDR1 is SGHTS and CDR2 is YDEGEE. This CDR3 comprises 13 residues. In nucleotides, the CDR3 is TGTGCCAGCAGCTTGGTTGGGTCAGGCGGGACTTTCTTT. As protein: CASSLVGSGGTFF.

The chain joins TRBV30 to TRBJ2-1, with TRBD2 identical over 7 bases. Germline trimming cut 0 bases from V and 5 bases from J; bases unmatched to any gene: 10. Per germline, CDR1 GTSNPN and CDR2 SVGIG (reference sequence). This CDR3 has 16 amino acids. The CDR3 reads CAWSVIWEGRNNEQFF. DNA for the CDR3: TGTGCCTGGAGTGTAATTTGGGAGGGCAGAAACAATGAGCAGTTCTTC.

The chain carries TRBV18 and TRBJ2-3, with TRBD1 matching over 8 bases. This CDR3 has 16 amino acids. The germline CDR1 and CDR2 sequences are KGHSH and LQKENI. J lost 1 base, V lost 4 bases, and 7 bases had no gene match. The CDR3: CASSHSEGQGTDTQYF. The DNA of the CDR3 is TGTGCCAGCTCACACTCCGAGGGACAGGGCACAGATACGCAGTATTTT.

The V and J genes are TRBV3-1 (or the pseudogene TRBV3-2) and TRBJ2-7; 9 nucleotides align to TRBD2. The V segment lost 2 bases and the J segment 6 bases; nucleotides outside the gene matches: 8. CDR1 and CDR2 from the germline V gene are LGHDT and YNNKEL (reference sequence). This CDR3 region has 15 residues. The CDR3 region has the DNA TGTGCCAGCAGCCAAAATAGCGGGAGCGGGTCCGAGCAGTACTTC. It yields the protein CASSQNSGSGSEQYF.

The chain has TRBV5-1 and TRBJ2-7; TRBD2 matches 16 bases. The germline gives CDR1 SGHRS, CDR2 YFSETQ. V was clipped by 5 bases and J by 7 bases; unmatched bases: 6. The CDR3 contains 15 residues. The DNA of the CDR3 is TGCGCCAGCAGGGGACTAGCGGGAGGGCCGGGGGAGCAGTACTTC. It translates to CASRGLAGGPGEQYF. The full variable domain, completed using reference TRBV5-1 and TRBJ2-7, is KAGVTQTPRYLIKTRGQQVTLSCSPISGHRSVSWYQQTPGQGLQFLFEYFSETQRNKGNFPGRFSGRQFSNSRSEMNVSTLELGDSALYLCASRGLAGGPGEQYFGPGTRLTVT.

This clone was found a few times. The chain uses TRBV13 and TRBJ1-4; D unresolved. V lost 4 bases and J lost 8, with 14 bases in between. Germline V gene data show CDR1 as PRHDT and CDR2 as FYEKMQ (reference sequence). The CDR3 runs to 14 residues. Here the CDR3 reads CASSSPGPSEKLFF. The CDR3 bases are TGTGCCAGCAGCTCGCCAGGTCCCAGCGAAAAACTGTTTTTT.

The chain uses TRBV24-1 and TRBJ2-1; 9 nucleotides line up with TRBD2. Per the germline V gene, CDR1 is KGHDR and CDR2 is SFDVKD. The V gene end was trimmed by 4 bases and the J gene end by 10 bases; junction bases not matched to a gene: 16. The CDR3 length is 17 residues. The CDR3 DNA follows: TGTGCCACCAGTGAGCCATTAAGCGCGGGAGGGCCGGGGGAGCAGTTCTTC. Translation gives CATSEPLSAGGPGEQFF.

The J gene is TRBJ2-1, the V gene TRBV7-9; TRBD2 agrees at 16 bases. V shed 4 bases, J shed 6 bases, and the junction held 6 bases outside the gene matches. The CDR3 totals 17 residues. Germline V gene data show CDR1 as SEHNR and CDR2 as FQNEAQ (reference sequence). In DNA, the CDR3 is TGTGCCAGCAGCTGGGGACTAGCGGGAGGGCCCCGCAATGAGCAGTTCTTC. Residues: CASSWGLAGGPRNEQFF.